This TCR beta chain was captured in a study of human T cells and chemical hapten exposure (dated by TCRdb to about 2021). For the wider study: Libraries were combined into a pool for sequencing, and differences in TCR yield between samples came mainly from small differences in library volumes within the pool. This study followed changes in the peripheral blood TCR repertoire in vivo during primary and secondary sensitization of alopecia patients to the hapten diphenylcyclopropenone (DPC). Points the paper makes about the study in general: Repeated subsampling changed both the strength of the expansion versus patch-test correlation and the threshold at which that correlation became significant. DPC sensitization did not change the number of TCRs with a frequency above 1 in 1000, and there was no evidence of changes in global repertoire structure.

Based on the germline V gene, the CDR1 and CDR2 sequences are SGHAT and FQNNGV. Including cysteine and phenylalanine, the CDR3 has 17 amino acids. The kept DNA is CDR3 alone, 51 bases in frame from the first base. V lost 1 base and J lost 4 bases; the stretch between them is 19 bases long. This clonotype was detected many times. It lacks a known antigen. The sample holds no much larger clone one base away, and base qualities are not on file. During library preparation, unique molecular identifiers were attached to individual cDNA molecules so that TCRs could be counted quantitatively and reproducibly. For every blood RNA sample, sequencing covered both the TCR alpha and TCR beta chains. In the original analysis: A median of approximately 96,000 TCRs per sample was observed, with a range of about 20,000 to 700,000. The Decombinator software suite was used to annotate the V, J and CDR3 of the TCR reads. For PS versus PT1 abundance plots, all samples were subsampled to the same number of TCRs (28,000). Expanded TCRs were defined as absent before sensitization and observed at least eight times at the 2-week time point. The raw public reads went through TCRdb reprocessing: fastp at Q25, MiXCR clone calling, in-frame beta chains kept. Each CDR3 protein appears once, grouped with its most common genes and DNA. These V and J calls rely on TCRdb rather than the paper's analysis. This sample has around 120,000 distinct CDR3 sequences in its table, and about 8.9% of those were observed once. The ten largest account for just over 1.4% of the sample.

Total RNA was extracted from unfractionated whole blood collected in Tempus Blood RNA tubes. About 5 healthy volunteers served as TCR sequencing controls and were bled at day 0, 2 weeks and 6 weeks. The V and J segments used are TRBV11-2 and TRBJ1-1; the D gene lacks a confident call. The sequence was obtained from a human donor in good health. Some clones in this sample may be carry-over from other donors' samples. Donor details come from another sample of the same person, matched by shared clones. The sequenced sample was whole blood. The encoded CDR3 is CASSLGFALFHGTEAFF. In nucleotides, the sequence is TGTGCCAGCAGCTTAGGATTCGCGCTCTTCCACGGCACTGAAGCTTTCTTT. Reference TRBV11-2 and TRBJ1-1 proteins supply the regions before and after the CDR3; the full variable domain is: EAGVAQSPRYKIIEKRQSVAFWCNPISGHATLYWYQQILGQGPKLLIQFQNNGVVDDSQLPKDRFSAERLKGVDSTLKIQPAKLEDSAVYLCASSLGFALFHGTEAFFGQGTRLTVV.